One and the same sample provided the 20 T cell receptor beta chains below, sequenced in a study of control samples from healthy donors and cancer patients. The assay was immunoSEQ multiplex PCR, and TCRdb's table has in-frame clones only and misses some. The sample carries about 250,000 clones, roughly four fifths recorded once. Input material: PBMCs. These receptors came from a woman between 55 and 75 years old with lung cancer.

The V gene is TRBV11-2, the J gene TRBJ1-4, with D possibly TRBD1 on 6 matching bases. The germline CDR1 and CDR2 sequences are SGHAT and FQNNGV. The V end lost 3 bases, the J end lost 6 bases, and 14 bases lay between the germline ends. This CDR3 spans 15 amino acids. CDR3 DNA sequence: TGTGCCAGCAGCTTCGTAACAGGGTTCGATGAAAAACTGTTTTTT. It encodes CASSFVTGFDEKLFF.

V is TRBV5-5 and J is TRBJ2-2; 10 bases align to TRBD2. The V gene end was trimmed by 4 bases and the J gene end by 0 bases; junction bases not matched to a gene: 0. The CDR3 extends over 15 amino acids. From germline, CDR1 is SGHKS and CDR2 YYEKEE (reference sequence). CDR3 sequence: CASSGLAANTGELFF. In nucleotides, the CDR3 is TGTGCCAGCAGCGGACTAGCGGCGAACACCGGGGAGCTGTTTTTT.

This chain links TRBV3-1 (or the pseudogene TRBV3-2) with TRBJ1-1; no definite D call. Germline loops: CDR1 LGHDT, CDR2 YNNKEL (reference sequence). This CDR3 has 13 residues. Trimming removed 7 bases from V and 0 bases from J, with 9 bases in between. Here the CDR3 DNA reads TGTGCCAGCACCCAGATGATGAACACTGAAGCTTTCTTT. Protein sequence: CASTQMMNTEAFF.

The genes are TRBV6-1 and TRBJ1-3; D gene uncertain. Trimming took off 2 bases at V and 0 bases at J, with 11 bases between the two ends. This CDR3 spans 16 amino acids. Germline V gene sequence: CDR1 MNHNS, CDR2 SASEGT. The CDR3 DNA is TGTGCCAGCAGTGAATCGGGCAGTCGCTCTGGAAACACCATATATTTT. As protein: CASSESGSRSGNTIYF.

The V gene is TRBV25-1, the J gene TRBJ1-1; D is possibly TRBD1 (5 bases). V lost 4 bases and J 0 bases, leaving 15 bases between the germline ends. The CDR3 is 16 amino acids. Germline values: CDR1 MGHDK, CDR2 SYGVNS. CDR3 residues: CASSGVPGTMNTEAFF. In DNA, the CDR3 is TGTGCCAGCAGTGGGGTACCAGGGACCATGAACACTGAAGCTTTCTTT.

CDR3 loop: CASSQALVSYNEQFF. The CDR3 bases are TGTGCCAGCAGCCAAGCGCTAGTATCCTACAATGAGCAGTTCTTC. The chain has TRBV3-1 (or the pseudogene TRBV3-2) and TRBJ2-1; no definite D call. The germline gives CDR1 LGHDT, CDR2 YNNKEL (reference sequence). Trimming removed 1 base at V and 1 base at J, with 8 bases between. CDR3 length: 15 amino acids.

This clone appeared a single time. The V gene is TRBV3-1 (or the pseudogene TRBV3-2), the J gene TRBJ1-1; perhaps TRBD1 as D (5 bases). The CDR3 sequence is 15 residues long. Germline lookup yields CDR1 LGHDT and CDR2 YNNKEL (reference sequence). V gave up 0 bases and J gave up 11 bases, with 19 bases separating them. The chain's CDR3 is CASSQDPDDSSKAFF. CDR3 sequence (DNA): TGTGCCAGCAGCCAAGATCCCGATGACAGTTCTAAGGCTTTCTTT.

The chain couples TRBV30 to TRBJ1-1; D unclear. V was pared by 0 bases and J by 2 bases, with 16 bases between. Germline lookup yields CDR1 GTSNPN and CDR2 SVGIG (reference sequence). The CDR3 runs 16 residues. The DNA of the CDR3 is TGTGCCTGGAGTGTCCCCCGTGGTGGGCGAAACACTGAAGCTTTCTTT. Amino acid sequence: CAWSVPRGGRNTEAFF.

The gene calls are TRBV5-4 and TRBJ1-1, with 7 bases that match TRBD1. V dropped 1 base and J dropped 5; count of bases not matched to a gene: 5. The CDR3 runs to 14 residues. Germline V gene sequence: CDR1 SGHNT, CDR2 YYREEE (reference sequence). CDR3 protein: CASSLTGVGTEAFF. CDR3 nucleotide sequence: TGTGCCAGCAGCTTGACAGGGGTTGGAACTGAAGCTTTCTTT.

This clone occurred once. V is TRBV5-6 and J is TRBJ1-1; D is perhaps TRBD1 (5 bases). The germline gives CDR1 SGHDT, CDR2 YYEEEE. The V and J ends lost 3 bases and 1 base respectively, with 19 bases between them. The CDR3 spans 17 residues. The CDR3 here is CASSSFLQGRGNTEAFF. In nucleotides, the CDR3 is TGTGCCAGCAGCTCCTTTCTCCAGGGCCGGGGGAACACTGAAGCTTTCTTT.

V is TRBV19 and J is TRBJ2-1; TRBD1 matches 7 bases. Germline V CDR1 and CDR2: LNHDA, SQIVND (reference sequence). The V segment lost 7 bases and the J segment 6 bases; nucleotides outside the gene matches: 6. The CDR3 contains 13 residues. Here the CDR3 DNA reads TGTGCCAGTATTGACAGGGCGGTCAATGAGCAGTTCTTC. It is translated as CASIDRAVNEQFF.

A single count supports this clone. The chain uses TRBV12-3 or TRBV12-4 and TRBJ2-5; D gene ambiguous. V lost 3 bases and J lost 4, with 6 bases in between. The CDR3 extends over 12 amino acids. The CDR3 bases are TGTGCCAGCAGTTTCTTACTAGAGACCCAGTACTTC. The encoded protein is CASSFLLETQYF.

The J gene is TRBJ2-7, the V gene TRBV30; 8 bases align to TRBD2. The germline V gene encodes CDR1 GTSNPN and CDR2 SVGIG (reference sequence). The CDR3 is made up of 15 amino acids. Trimming removed 0 bases from V and 3 bases from J; junction bases left unmatched: 7. The CDR3 nucleotides are TGTGCCTGGAGTGTACGCGGGAGGCGCCTCTACGAGCAGTACTTC. It translates to CAWSVRGRRLYEQYF.

V is TRBV7-7 and J is TRBJ2-7; D remains unclear. Germline V gene data show CDR1 as SSHAT and CDR2 as FNYEAQ (reference sequence). The CDR3 loop spans 12 amino acids. The ends were cut back, 2 bases at V and 0 bases at J, with 2 bases in the middle. The CDR3 here is CASSLHSYEQYF. The CDR3 DNA follows: TGTGCCAGCAGCTTACACTCCTACGAGCAGTACTTC.

The chain combines TRBV4-1 with TRBJ2-1; 7 nucleotides agree with TRBD2. Trimming cost V 3 bases and J 10 bases; bases outside gene matches: 6. This CDR3 is built from 13 residues. Germline V lookup: CDR1 MGHRA, CDR2 YSYEKL. The chain's CDR3 is CASSQNDGGEQFF. The CDR3 nucleotides are TGCGCCAGCAGCCAGAACGACGGGGGGGAGCAGTTCTTC.

This chain connects TRBV5-1 to TRBJ1-1; perhaps TRBD1 as D (6 bases). Germline CDR1 and CDR2: SGHRS and YFSETQ. The V and J ends lost 0 bases and 4 bases respectively, with 13 bases between them. The CDR3 consists of 15 residues. The CDR3 DNA follows: TGCGCCAGCAGCTTGGGGGCAGGGGCAAGCACTGAAGCTTTCTTT. This encodes CASSLGAGASTEAFF.

This clone was observed a single time. The J gene is TRBJ2-7, the V gene TRBV20-1, with D unresolved. Germline V CDR1 and CDR2: DFQATT, SNEGSKA (reference sequence). The CDR3 consists of 11 residues. Between the trimmed V and J ends, which lost 6 bases and 4 bases, there was a span of 10 bases. This CDR3 reads CSASDGYEQYF. The DNA of the CDR3 is TGCAGTGCCTCGGACGGTTACGAGCAGTACTTC.

This sequence joins TRBV7-3 and TRBJ2-2; the match to TRBD1 covers 10 bases. The trim removed 0 bases at V and 6 bases at J, leaving 7 bases unmatched. This CDR3 spans 17 amino acids. Germline CDR1 is SGHTA and CDR2 is FQGTGA. CDR3 sequence: CASSLTWDRGVSGELFF. The CDR3 nucleotides read TGTGCCAGCAGCTTAACGTGGGACAGGGGTGTATCCGGGGAGCTGTTTTTT.

This chain uses TRBV10-3 with TRBJ1-2; D unclear. V was trimmed by 2 bases and J by 1 base, leaving 8 bases between them. The CDR3 is made up of 14 amino acids. CDR1 and CDR2 from the germline V gene are ENHRY and SYGVKD. CDR3 bases: TGTGCCATCAGTGAGGGTGGATTTAACTATGGCTACACCTTC. Protein sequence: CAISEGGFNYGYTF.

The rearrangement links TRBV5-3 to TRBJ2-7; the D gene is possibly TRBD1 (6 bases). TRBV5-3 is an ORF, and what it does is uncertain. Trimming removed 4 bases at V and 3 bases at J, with 23 bases between. The CDR3 length is 17 residues. The CDR3 DNA follows: TGTGCCAGAAGCCCCGCCAGGGGCTATATCGATGTCTACGAGCAGTACTTC. Protein: CARSPARGYIDVYEQYF.